Below are 20 T cell receptor beta chains sequenced from a single sample in a study of CD8+ T cells in alopecia areata. Treatment described: oral pan-JAK inhibitor, 5-10 mg twice daily. In each case, RNA was isolated and then reverse transcribed into cDNA as the sequencing template. The table came from immunoSEQ multiplex PCR; TCRdb's copy has only in-frame clones and leaves some out. This sample has roughly 190,000 clones, with approximately 67% found just once. The source material was CD4+ T cells sorted from blood, sampled around week 50, from a patient treated with tofacitinib. Receptors were obtained from a human donor with alopecia areata.

The rearrangement links TRBV7-9 to TRBJ1-5, with unresolved D. The CDR3 loop spans 13 amino acids. Germline CDR1 reads SEHNR; CDR2 reads FQNEAQ (reference sequence). Between the trimmed V and J ends, which lost 1 base and 8 bases, there was a span of 9 bases. The CDR3 nucleotides read TGTGCCAGCAGCTTAGGTGGTAAGGAGCCCCAGCATTTT. Its translation is CASSLGGKEPQHF.

J is TRBJ2-1 and V is TRBV29-1; weak D call: TRBD2 (5 bases). The ends were cut back, 3 bases at V and 6 bases at J, with 21 bases in the middle. In germline, CDR1 is SQVTM, CDR2 ANQGSEA. The CDR3 is 16 amino acids. This CDR3 reads CSVDKEALMARNEQFF. CDR3 coding DNA: TGCAGCGTTGACAAGGAGGCCCTAATGGCCCGCAATGAGCAGTTCTTC.

Concerning this clone: One end of the junction fails to match germline, which may point to a read error. The chain combines TRBV25-1 with TRBJ2-1; tentatively, D is TRBD1 (6 bases). Per germline, CDR1 MGHDK and CDR2 SYGVNS. The CDR3 loop spans 11 amino acids. The CDR3 spells CASSGGWEQFF. The CDR3 DNA follows: TGTGCCAGTAGTGGGGGCTGGGAGCAGTTCTTC.

The J gene is TRBJ2-3, the V gene TRBV2; TRBD1 is a possible D gene (5 bases). The germline gives CDR1 SNHLY, CDR2 FYNNEI. The CDR3 contains 14 residues. V lost 8 bases to trimming and J lost 2 bases, with 14 bases between them. CDR3 loop: CASVRQPDTDTQYF. The CDR3 coding sequence is TGTGCCAGCGTCCGACAGCCCGACACAGATACGCAGTATTTT.

This clone was detected only a few times. V is TRBV29-1 and J is TRBJ2-1; weak D call: TRBD1 (5 bases). The germline V gene has CDR1 SQVTM and CDR2 ANQGSEA. The CDR3 runs to 14 residues. Trimming shortened V by 0 bases and J by 10 bases, and 16 bases separated the two germline ends. The CDR3 region has the DNA TGCAGCGTTGAAGAACCTCACAGGTGGAAGGAGCAGTTCTTC. Translating gives CSVEEPHRWKEQFF.

V gene TRBV30 combines with J gene TRBJ1-5; 7 bases are shared with TRBD1. The CDR3 runs to 15 residues. The V segment lost 0 bases and the J segment 2 bases; nucleotides outside the gene matches: 4. Per the germline V gene, CDR1 is GTSNPN and CDR2 is SVGIG (reference sequence). The CDR3 bases are TGTGCCTGGAGTGTACAGGGGATCGGCAATCAGCCCCAGCATTTT. Protein sequence: CAWSVQGIGNQPQHF.

The CDR3 loop reads CATSILKLSTEAFF. The CDR3 DNA follows: TGTGCCACCAGCATATTAAAGTTGAGCACTGAAGCTTTCTTT. The V and J genes are TRBV15 and TRBJ1-1; D ambiguous. Germline values: CDR1 LNHNV, CDR2 YYDKDF (reference sequence). CDR3 size: 14 residues. The V and J ends lost 4 bases and 4 bases respectively, with 13 bases between them.

CDR3: CASSQEEGLACTF. CDR3 nucleotide sequence: TGCGCCAGCAGCCAAGAGGAAGGGCTTGCATGCACCTTC. The V gene is TRBV4-3, the J gene TRBJ1-2; D is unclear. Germline V gene lookup returns CDR1 LGHNA and CDR2 YSLEER. Trimming cost V 0 bases and J 13 bases, with 15 bases left between them. This CDR3 comprises 13 residues.

This chain joins TRBV4-1 and TRBJ1-6; 10 nucleotides line up with TRBD1. Trimming took 4 bases from V and 8 from J; bases not matched to a gene: 2. The CDR3 length is 14 residues. CDR1 and CDR2 from the germline V gene are MGHRA and YSYEKL. For the CDR3, the DNA is TGCGCCAGCAGCCGACAGGGGGCGGATTCACCCCTCCACTTT. This translates into CASSRQGADSPLHF.

This chain joins TRBV2 and TRBJ2-5; D may match TRBD1 or TRBD2 (5 bases each). The V end was cut by 10 bases, the J end by 4 bases, with 16 bases between. Germline loops: CDR1 SNHLY, CDR2 FYNNEI. This CDR3 region has 13 residues. This chain's CDR3 is CATEEGWGETQYF. CDR3 DNA sequence: TGTGCCACCGAAGAGGGGTGGGGAGAGACCCAGTACTTC.

The chain carries TRBV2 and TRBJ2-1; 7 positions agree with TRBD1. This CDR3 has 15 residues. CDR1 SNHLY and CDR2 FYNNEI come from the germline V gene. J gave up 0 bases and V 7 bases, and 6 bases lay outside the gene matches. CDR3 sequence reads: CASITGTDSYNEQFF. In nucleotides, the CDR3 is TGTGCCAGCATTACCGGGACAGACTCCTACAATGAGCAGTTCTTC. Full variable domain (rest looked up from reference TRBV2 and TRBJ2-1): EPEVTQTPSHQVTQMGQEVILRCVPISNHLYFYWYRQILGQKVEFLVSFYNNEISEKSEIFDDQFSVERPDGSNFTLKIRSTKLEDSAMYFCASITGTDSYNEQFFGPGTRLTVL.

The V and J genes are TRBV18 and TRBJ1-1, with D possibly matching TRBD1 (6 bases). Germline CDR1 is KGHSH and CDR2 is LQKENI. Between the trimmed V and J ends, which lost 3 bases and 0 bases, there was a span of 14 bases. The CDR3 is 16 amino acids. CDR3: CASSPRQAQMNTEAFF. The CDR3 coding sequence is TGTGCCAGCTCACCCCGACAGGCTCAGATGAACACTGAAGCTTTCTTT.

CDR3: CSAGYRVYEQYF. In DNA, the CDR3 is TGCAGCGCCGGGTACAGGGTTTACGAGCAGTACTTC. The chain uses TRBV29-1 and TRBJ2-7; perhaps TRBD1 as D (6 bases). The germline V gene has CDR1 SQVTM and CDR2 ANQGSEA. CDR3 size: 12 residues. V was clipped by 7 bases and J by 4 bases, with 14 bases between them.

This chain joins TRBV19 and TRBJ2-3; 9 bases match TRBD2. CDR3 length: 13 amino acids. The V segment lost 4 bases and the J segment 4 bases; nucleotides outside the gene matches: 0. CDR1 LNHDA and CDR2 SQIVND come from the germline V gene (reference sequence). The CDR3 sequence is CASSSGGADTQYF. CDR3 sequence (DNA): TGTGCCAGTAGTAGCGGGGGGGCAGATACGCAGTATTTT.

The V call is TRBV29-1, the J call TRBJ1-5, with a possible D match to TRBD1 (6 bases). Germline values: CDR1 SQVTM, CDR2 ANQGSEA. Trimming took off 7 bases at V and 7 bases at J, with 17 bases between the two ends. The CDR3 is made up of 13 amino acids. The chain's CDR3 is CSAKGHQGQPQHF. Here the CDR3 DNA reads TGCAGCGCTAAGGGACATCAGGGACAGCCCCAGCATTTT.

This clone was counted only a few times. The rearrangement joins TRBV7-9 to TRBJ1-1; D gene uncertain. CDR3 length: 13 residues. CDR1 is SEHNR, CDR2 FQNEAQ, per germline (reference sequence). V was trimmed by 5 bases and J by 2 bases, leaving 9 bases between them. CDR3: CASSGRVNTEAFF. CDR3 DNA sequence: TGTGCCAGCAGCGGTAGGGTAAACACTGAAGCTTTCTTT. The variable domain in full, with the rest retrieved from reference TRBV7-9 and TRBJ1-1, is DTGVSQNPRHKITKRGQNVTFRCDPISEHNRLYWYRQTLGQGPEFLTYFQNEAQLEKSRLLSDRFSAERPKGSFSTLEIQRTEQGDSAMYLCASSGRVNTEAFFGQGTRLTVV.

This chain connects TRBV7-2 to TRBJ2-7; TRBD2 is a possible D gene (6 bases). Trimming cost V 5 bases and J 2 bases, with 13 bases left between them. Germline CDR1 and CDR2: SGHTA and FQGNSA. CDR3 length: 14 residues. CDR3 residues: CASSRGTPTYEQYF. CDR3 DNA sequence: TGTGCCAGCAGCCGCGGGACTCCTACCTACGAGCAGTACTTC.

The sample holds a few counts of this clone. This chain uses TRBV12-5 with TRBJ2-3, with no clear D. V was shortened by 4 bases and J by 3 bases, with 5 bases between the two germline ends. CDR3 length equals 12 residues. Germline V gene data show CDR1 as LGHNT and CDR2 as FRNRAP. The CDR3 spells CASGSETDTQYF. The CDR3 DNA reads TGTGCTAGTGGTTCTGAGACAGATACGCAGTATTTT.

CDR3 sequence (DNA): TGTGCCAGCAGCTCGGCTCTTTTATCTGGAGGCTACACCTTC. Amino acid sequence: CASSSALLSGGYTF. The chain couples TRBV5-4 to TRBJ1-2; no firm D call. The V and J ends lost 3 bases and 8 bases respectively, with 17 bases between them. The CDR3 runs 14 residues. Germline V gene data show CDR1 as SGHNT and CDR2 as YYREEE (reference sequence).

This sequence joins TRBV4-3 and TRBJ1-1; TRBD1 is a possible D gene (5 bases). The CDR3 has 15 residues. Germline V lookup: CDR1 LGHNA, CDR2 YSLEER. The germline V and J ends were trimmed by 3 bases and 4 bases, with 15 bases remaining between them. The CDR3, as DNA: TGCGCCAGCAGCCATGCAACCGGGACCGGCACTGAAGCTTTCTTT. Protein sequence: CASSHATGTGTEAFF.